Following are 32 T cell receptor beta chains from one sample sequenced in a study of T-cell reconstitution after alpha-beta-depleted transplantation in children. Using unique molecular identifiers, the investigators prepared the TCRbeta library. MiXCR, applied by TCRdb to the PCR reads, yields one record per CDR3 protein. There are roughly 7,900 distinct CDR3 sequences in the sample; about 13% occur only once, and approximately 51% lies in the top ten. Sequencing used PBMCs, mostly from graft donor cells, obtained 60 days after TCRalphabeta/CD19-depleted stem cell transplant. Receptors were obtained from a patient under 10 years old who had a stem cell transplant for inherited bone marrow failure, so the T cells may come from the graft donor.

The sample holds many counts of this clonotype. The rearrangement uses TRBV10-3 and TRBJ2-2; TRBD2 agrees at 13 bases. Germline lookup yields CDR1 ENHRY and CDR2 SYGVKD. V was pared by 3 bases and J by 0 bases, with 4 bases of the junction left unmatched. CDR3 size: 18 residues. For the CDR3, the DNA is TGTGCCATCAGTGACCGACTAGCGGGAGGCCCGAACACCGGGGAGCTGTTTTTT. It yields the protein CAISDRLAGGPNTGELFF.

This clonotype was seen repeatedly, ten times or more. Written as DNA, the CDR3 is TGTGCCATCAGTGAACGGGGACGCTATGGCTACACCTTC. Translating it yields CAISERGRYGYTF. The rearrangement uses TRBV10-3 and TRBJ1-2; maybe TRBD1 (5 bases). Trimming left V 3 bases short and J 4 bases short, with 9 bases between. Germline V gene data show CDR1 as ENHRY and CDR2 as SYGVKD. CDR3 length equals 13 residues.

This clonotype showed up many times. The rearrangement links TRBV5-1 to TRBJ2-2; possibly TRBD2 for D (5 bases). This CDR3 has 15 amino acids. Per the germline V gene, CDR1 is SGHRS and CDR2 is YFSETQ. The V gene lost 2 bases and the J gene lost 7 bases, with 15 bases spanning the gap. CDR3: CASSLRRVSDGELFF. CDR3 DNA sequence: TGCGCCAGCAGCTTAAGGCGGGTGTCCGACGGGGAGCTGTTTTTT.

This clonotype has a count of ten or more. CDR3 sequence: CASSYSGGQFF. The CDR3 DNA reads TGTGCCAGCAGTTACTCGGGGGGGCAGTTCTTC. This chain connects TRBV6-6 to TRBJ2-1, with D perhaps matching TRBD2 (6 bases). The CDR3 has 11 residues. CDR1 MNHNY and CDR2 SVGAGI come from the germline V gene (reference sequence). The germline V and J ends were trimmed by 0 bases and 12 bases, with 6 bases remaining between them.

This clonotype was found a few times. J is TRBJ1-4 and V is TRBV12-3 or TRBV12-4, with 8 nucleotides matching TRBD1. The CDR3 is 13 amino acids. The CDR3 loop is CTQRGTGNEKLFF. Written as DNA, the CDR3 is TGTACCCAGAGGGGGACAGGCAATGAAAAACTGTTTTTT.

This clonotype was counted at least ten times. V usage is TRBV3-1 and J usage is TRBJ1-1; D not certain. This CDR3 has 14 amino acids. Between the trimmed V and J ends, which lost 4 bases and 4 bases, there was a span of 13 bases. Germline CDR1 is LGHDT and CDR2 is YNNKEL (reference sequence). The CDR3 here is CASSLGPPFTEAFF. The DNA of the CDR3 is TGTGCCAGCAGCCTCGGACCCCCCTTCACTGAAGCTTTCTTT.

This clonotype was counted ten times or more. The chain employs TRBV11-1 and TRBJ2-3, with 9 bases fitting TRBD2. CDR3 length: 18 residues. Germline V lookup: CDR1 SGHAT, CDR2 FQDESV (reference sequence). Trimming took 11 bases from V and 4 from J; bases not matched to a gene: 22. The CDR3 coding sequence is TGTGCCGAACCCCGTGATATGGAAGGGCGGGAGGGGTCAGATACGCAGTATTTT. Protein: CAEPRDMEGREGSDTQYF.

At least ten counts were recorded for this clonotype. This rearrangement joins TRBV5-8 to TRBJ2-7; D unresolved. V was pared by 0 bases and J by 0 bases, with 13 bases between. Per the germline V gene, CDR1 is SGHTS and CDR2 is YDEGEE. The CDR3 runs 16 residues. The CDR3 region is CASSLVTISNSYEQYF. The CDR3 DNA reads TGTGCCAGCAGCTTGGTTACCATATCGAACTCCTACGAGCAGTACTTC.

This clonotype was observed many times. As DNA, the CDR3 is TGTGCCAGCAGCGGATACGAAGCTTTCTTT. It codes for CASSGYEAFF. The gene calls are TRBV7-9 and TRBJ1-1; D call uncertain. The CDR3 is 10 residues long. Trimming cost V 5 bases and J 8 bases, with 6 bases left between them. From germline, CDR1 is SEHNR and CDR2 FQNEAQ (reference sequence).

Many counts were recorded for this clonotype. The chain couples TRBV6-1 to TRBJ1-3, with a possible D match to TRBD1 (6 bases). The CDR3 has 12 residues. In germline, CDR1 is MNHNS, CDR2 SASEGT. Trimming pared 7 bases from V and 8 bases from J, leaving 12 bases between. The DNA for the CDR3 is TGTGCCAGCATCCTACAGGGACACACCATATATTTT. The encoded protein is CASILQGHTIYF.

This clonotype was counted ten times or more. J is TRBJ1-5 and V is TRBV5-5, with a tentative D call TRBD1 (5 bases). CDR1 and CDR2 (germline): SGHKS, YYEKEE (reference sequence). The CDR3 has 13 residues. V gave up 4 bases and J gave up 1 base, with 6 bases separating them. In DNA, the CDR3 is TGTGCCAGCAGCGACAGAAGCAATCAGCCCCAGCATTTT. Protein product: CASSDRSNQPQHF.

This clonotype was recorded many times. The CDR3 region is CASSIGGRLALYYNEQFF. CDR3 coding DNA: TGTGCCAGTAGTATCGGGGGGAGACTAGCCCTATATTACAATGAGCAGTTCTTC. The chain recombines TRBV19 with TRBJ2-1, with 7 nucleotides matching TRBD2. This CDR3 is 18 amino acids long. The V and J ends lost 3 bases and 4 bases, in that order; junction bases with no gene match: 15. The germline gives CDR1 LNHDA, CDR2 SQIVND (reference sequence).

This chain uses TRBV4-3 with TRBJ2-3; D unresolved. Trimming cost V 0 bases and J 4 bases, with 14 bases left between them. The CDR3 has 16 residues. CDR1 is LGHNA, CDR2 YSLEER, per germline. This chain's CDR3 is CASSQDRRQAADTQYF. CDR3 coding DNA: TGCGCCAGCAGCCAAGATCGGCGCCAGGCAGCAGATACGCAGTATTTT.

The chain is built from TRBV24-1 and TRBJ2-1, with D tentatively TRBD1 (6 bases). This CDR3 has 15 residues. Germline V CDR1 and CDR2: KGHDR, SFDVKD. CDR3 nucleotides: TGTGGGACCAGTTATGGGGGCGGCAGCTACAATGAGCAGTTCTTC. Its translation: CGTSYGGGSYNEQFF.

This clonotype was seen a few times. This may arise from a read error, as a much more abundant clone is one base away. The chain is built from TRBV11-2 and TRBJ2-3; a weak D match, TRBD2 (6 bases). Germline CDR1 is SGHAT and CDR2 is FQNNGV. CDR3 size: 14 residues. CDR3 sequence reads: CASSLLTSTHTQYF. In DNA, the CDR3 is TGTGCCAGCAGCTTACTAACTAGCACACATACGCAGTATTTT.

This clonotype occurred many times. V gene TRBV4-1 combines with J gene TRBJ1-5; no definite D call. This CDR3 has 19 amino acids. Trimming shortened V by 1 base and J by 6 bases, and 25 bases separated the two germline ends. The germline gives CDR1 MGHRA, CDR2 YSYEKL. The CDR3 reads CASSQVVIPGPAPIQPQHF. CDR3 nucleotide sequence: TGCGCCAGCAGCCAAGTTGTTATACCTGGGCCAGCTCCTATTCAGCCCCAGCATTTT.

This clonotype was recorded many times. Written as DNA, the CDR3 is TGTGCCAGCAGCTTAGCAGATACGCAGTATTTT. Translating it yields CASSLADTQYF. V is TRBV11-2 and J is TRBJ2-3; D is uncertain. Trimming cost V 1 base and J 4 bases, with 0 bases left between them. The CDR3 contains 11 residues. The germline gives CDR1 SGHAT, CDR2 FQNNGV.

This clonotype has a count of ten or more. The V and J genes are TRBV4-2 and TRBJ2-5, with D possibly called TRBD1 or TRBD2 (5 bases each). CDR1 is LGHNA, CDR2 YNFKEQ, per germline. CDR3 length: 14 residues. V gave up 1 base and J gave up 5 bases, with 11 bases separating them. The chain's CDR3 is CASSQVGEGETQYF. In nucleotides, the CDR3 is TGTGCCAGCAGCCAAGTGGGAGAGGGGGAGACCCAGTACTTC.

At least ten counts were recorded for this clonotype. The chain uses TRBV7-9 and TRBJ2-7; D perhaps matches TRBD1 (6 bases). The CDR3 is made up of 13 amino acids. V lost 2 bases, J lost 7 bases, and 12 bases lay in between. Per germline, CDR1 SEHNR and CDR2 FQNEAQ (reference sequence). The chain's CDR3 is CASSLLVRGEQYF. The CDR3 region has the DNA TGTGCCAGCAGCTTACTGGTCAGGGGAGAGCAGTACTTC. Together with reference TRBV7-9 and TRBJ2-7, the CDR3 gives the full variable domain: DTGVSQNPRHKITKRGQNVTFRCDPISEHNRLYWYRQTLGQGPEFLTYFQNEAQLEKSRLLSDRFSAERPKGSFSTLEIQRTEQGDSAMYLCASSLLVRGEQYFGPGTRLTVT.

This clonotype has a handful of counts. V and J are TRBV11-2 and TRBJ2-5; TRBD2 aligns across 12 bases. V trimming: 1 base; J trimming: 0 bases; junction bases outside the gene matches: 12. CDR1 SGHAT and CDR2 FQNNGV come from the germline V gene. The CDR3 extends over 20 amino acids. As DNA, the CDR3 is TGTGCCAGCAGCTTAGTCCGAGGACTAGCGGGATCATACCACCAAGAGACCCAGTACTTC. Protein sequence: CASSLVRGLAGSYHQETQYF.

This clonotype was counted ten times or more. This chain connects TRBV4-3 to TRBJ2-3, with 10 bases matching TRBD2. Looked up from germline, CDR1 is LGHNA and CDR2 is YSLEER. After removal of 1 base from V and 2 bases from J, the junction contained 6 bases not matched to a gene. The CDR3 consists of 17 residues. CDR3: CASSQVGLAGDTDTQYF. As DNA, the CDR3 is TGCGCCAGCAGCCAAGTAGGGCTAGCGGGGGACACAGATACGCAGTATTTT.

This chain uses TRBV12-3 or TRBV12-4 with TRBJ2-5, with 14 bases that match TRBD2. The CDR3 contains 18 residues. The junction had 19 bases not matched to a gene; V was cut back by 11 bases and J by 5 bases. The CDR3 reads CAFRDWTSGRTGGETQYF. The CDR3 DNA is TGTGCCTTCAGGGATTGGACTAGCGGGAGGACAGGAGGGGAGACCCAGTACTTC.

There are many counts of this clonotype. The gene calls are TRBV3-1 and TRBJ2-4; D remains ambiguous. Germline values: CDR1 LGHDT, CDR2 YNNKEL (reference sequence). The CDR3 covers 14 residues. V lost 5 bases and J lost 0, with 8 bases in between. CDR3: CASSGILAKNIQYF. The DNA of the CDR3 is TGTGCCAGCAGCGGTATCCTAGCCAAAAACATTCAGTACTTC. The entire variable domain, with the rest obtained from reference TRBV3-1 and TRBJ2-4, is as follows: DTAVSQTPKYLVTQMGNDKSIKCEQNLGHDTMYWYKQDSKKFLKIMFSYNNKELIINETVPNRFSPKSPDKAHLNLHINSLELGDSAVYFCASSGILAKNIQYFGAGTRLSVL.

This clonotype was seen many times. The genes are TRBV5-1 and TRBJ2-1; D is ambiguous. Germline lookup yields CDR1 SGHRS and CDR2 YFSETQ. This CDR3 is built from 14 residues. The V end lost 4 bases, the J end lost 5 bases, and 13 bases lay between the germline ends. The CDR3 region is CASSQMTGDNEQFF. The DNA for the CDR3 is TGCGCCAGCAGCCAAATGACTGGTGACAATGAGCAGTTCTTC.

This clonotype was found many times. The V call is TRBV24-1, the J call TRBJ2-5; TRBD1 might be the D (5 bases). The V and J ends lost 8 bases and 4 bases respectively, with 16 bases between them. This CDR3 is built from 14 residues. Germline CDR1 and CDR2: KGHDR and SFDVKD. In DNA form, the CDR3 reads TGTGCCACCACCTCTGGGGCGATTGTAGAGACCCAGTACTTC. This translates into CATTSGAIVETQYF.

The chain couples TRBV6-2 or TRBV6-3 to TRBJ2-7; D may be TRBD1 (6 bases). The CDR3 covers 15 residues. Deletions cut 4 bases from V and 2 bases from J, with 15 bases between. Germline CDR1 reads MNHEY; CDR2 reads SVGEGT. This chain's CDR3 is CASSFGQLPTYEQYF. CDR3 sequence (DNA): TGTGCCAGCAGTTTTGGACAGCTTCCCACCTACGAGCAGTACTTC.

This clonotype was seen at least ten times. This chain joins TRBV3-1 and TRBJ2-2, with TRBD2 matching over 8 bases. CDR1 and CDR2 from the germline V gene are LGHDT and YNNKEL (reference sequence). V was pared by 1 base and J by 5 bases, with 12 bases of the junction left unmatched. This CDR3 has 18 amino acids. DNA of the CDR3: TGTGCCAGCAGCCAAGCGGGAGGGGGGACTAGAGTAACCGGGGAGCTGTTTTTT. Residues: CASSQAGGGTRVTGELFF.

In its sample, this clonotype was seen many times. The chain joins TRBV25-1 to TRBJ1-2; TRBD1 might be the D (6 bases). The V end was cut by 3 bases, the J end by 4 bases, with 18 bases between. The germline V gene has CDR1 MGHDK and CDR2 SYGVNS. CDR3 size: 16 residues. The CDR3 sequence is CASSEGGGGGGYGYTF. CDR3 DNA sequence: TGTGCCAGCAGTGAGGGAGGAGGGGGAGGTGGCTATGGCTACACCTTC.

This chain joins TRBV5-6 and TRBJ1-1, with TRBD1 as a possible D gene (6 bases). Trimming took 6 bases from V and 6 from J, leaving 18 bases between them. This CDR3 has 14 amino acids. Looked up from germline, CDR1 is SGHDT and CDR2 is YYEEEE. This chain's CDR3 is CASIPGLGGAEAFF. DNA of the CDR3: TGTGCCAGCATTCCCGGGCTCGGGGGCGCTGAAGCTTTCTTT.

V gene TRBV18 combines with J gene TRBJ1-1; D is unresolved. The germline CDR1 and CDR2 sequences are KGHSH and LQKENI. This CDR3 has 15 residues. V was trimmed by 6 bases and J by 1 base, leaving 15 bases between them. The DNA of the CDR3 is TGTGCCAGCTCGACCCTGCACGATAAGAACACTGAAGCTTTCTTT. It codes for CASSTLHDKNTEAFF.

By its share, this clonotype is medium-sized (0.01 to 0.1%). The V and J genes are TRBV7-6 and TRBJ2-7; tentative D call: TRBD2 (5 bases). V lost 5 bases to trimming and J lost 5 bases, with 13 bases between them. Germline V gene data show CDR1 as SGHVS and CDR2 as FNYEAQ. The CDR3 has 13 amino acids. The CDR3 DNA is TGTGCCAGCAGCCGAAGATGGGGAGACGAGCAGTACTTC. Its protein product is CASSRRWGDEQYF. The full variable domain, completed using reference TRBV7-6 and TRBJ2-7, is GAGVSQSPRYKVTKRGQDVALRCDPISGHVSLYWYRQALGQGPEFLTYFNYEAQQDKSGLPNDRFSAERPEGSISTLTIQRTEQRDSAMYRCASSRRWGDEQYFGPGTRLTVT.

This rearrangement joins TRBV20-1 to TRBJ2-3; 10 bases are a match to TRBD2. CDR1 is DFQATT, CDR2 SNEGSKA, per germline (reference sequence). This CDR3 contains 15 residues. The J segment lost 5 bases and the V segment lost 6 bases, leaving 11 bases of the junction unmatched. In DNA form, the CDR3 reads TGCAGTGCGACATATGGGACTAGCGTAAGAGATACGCAGTATTTT. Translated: CSATYGTSVRDTQYF.